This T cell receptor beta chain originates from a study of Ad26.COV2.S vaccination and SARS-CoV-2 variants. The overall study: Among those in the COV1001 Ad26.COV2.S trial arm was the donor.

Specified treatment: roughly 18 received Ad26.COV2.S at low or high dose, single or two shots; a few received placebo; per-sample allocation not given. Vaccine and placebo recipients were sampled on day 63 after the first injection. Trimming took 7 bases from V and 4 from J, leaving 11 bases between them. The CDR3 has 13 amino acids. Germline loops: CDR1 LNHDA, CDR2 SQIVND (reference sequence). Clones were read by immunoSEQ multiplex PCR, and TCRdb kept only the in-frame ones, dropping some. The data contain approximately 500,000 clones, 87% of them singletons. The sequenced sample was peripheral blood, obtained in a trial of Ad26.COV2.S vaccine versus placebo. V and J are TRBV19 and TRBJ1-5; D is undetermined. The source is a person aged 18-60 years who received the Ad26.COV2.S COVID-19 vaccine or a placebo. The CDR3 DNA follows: TGTGCCAGTAACTCTCAGCGTAATCAGCCCCAGCATTTT. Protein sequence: CASNSQRNQPQHF.